Listed below are T cell receptor beta chains from one sample, sequenced in a study of T cell changes during pregnancy in multiple sclerosis. The table came from immunoSEQ multiplex PCR; TCRdb's copy has only in-frame clones and leaves some out. The table records 80,000 to 130,000 clones, around 93% of them present only once. The specimen comprised peripheral blood, sampled before pregnancy. The receptors here all came from a female donor with multiple sclerosis, enrolled in a pregnancy study. Each CDR3 is given with its conserved first and last residue. D genes are given only for firm matches.

j_gene,d_gene,v_gene,CDR3nt,CDR3aa
TRBJ2-7,TRBD1,TRBV5-1,TGCGCCAGCAGACTACAGGGGGCTTACGACGAGCAGTACTTC,CASRLQGAYDEQYF
TRBJ1-4,-,TRBV9,TGTGCCAGCAGCGTAGGCCGACAGACAACTAATGAAAAACTGTTTTTT,CASSVGRQTTNEKLFF
TRBJ2-7,TRBD1,TRBV27,TGTGCCAGCAGTTTCGGGACAGGGGGTGCCTACGAGCAGTACTTC,CASSFGTGGAYEQYF
TRBJ1-2,-,TRBV9,TGTGCCAGCGGGGTGGCCCAGGGTAACTATGGCTACACCTTC,CASGVAQGNYGYTF
TRBJ2-1,-,TRBV27,TGTGCCAGCAGTTTATACAGTGGAGGTGGGAATGAGCAGTTCTTC,CASSLYSGGGNEQFF
TRBJ2-5,-,TRBV5-1,TGCGCCAGCAGCTCACTCACCCAAGAGACCCAGTACTTC,CASSSLTQETQYF
TRBJ2-2,TRBD2,TRBV9,TGTGCCAGCAGCGAGGCTAGCGGGATCGGAACCGGGGAGCTGTTTTTT,CASSEASGIGTGELFF
TRBJ1-1,-,TRBV6-6,TGTGCCAGCAGTTCCCCCCCGCATGGGGCCACTGAAGCTTTCTTT,CASSSPPHGATEAFF
TRBJ2-3,-,TRBV5-4,TGTGCCAGCAGCGGGACTAGCACAGATACGCAGTATTTT,CASSGTSTDTQYF
TRBJ1-5,-,TRBV19,TGTGCCAGTAGTATTGACAGTGGGTTCTATAGCAATCAGCCCCAGCATTTT,CASSIDSGFYSNQPQHF
TRBJ1-2,-,TRBV7-9,TGTGCCAGCAGCTGGGGCAGGGGAGCGAACTATGGCTACACCTTC,CASSWGRGANYGYTF
TRBJ2-3,TRBD2,TRBV7-2,TGTGCCAGCAGCTTGCGGACTAGCGGCAGGAGGGCAGATACGCAGTATTTT,CASSLRTSGRRADTQYF
TRBJ1-5,-,TRBV27,TGTGCCAGCAGTCCCCGGACAGTCAATCAGCCCCAGCATTTT,CASSPRTVNQPQHF
TRBJ1-3,TRBD1,TRBV30,TGTGCCTGGAGGGACAGGGGGCGGCGGAGGTCTGGAAACACCATATATTTT,CAWRDRGRRRSGNTIYF
TRBJ2-5,-,TRBV7-9,TGTGCCAGCAGCTTCCTCGGAGGGGCCCAAGAGACCCAGTACTTC,CASSFLGGAQETQYF
TRBJ1-1,-,TRBV28,TGTGCCAGCAGTTTAAACGGGCTGGGAGCGAACACTGAAGCTTTCTTT,CASSLNGLGANTEAFF
TRBJ1-4,-,TRBV10-3,TGTGCCACCTCTCGCGGGGGCAGCAATGAAAAACTGTTTTTT,CATSRGGSNEKLFF
TRBJ1-1,-,TRBV4-2,TGTGCCAGCAGCCAGAGGTACGGGAACACTGAAGCTTTCTTT,CASSQRYGNTEAFF
TRBJ2-3,TRBD1,TRBV18,TGTGCCAGCTCAACTCGGACAGGACCCTACACAGATACGCAGTATTTT,CASSTRTGPYTDTQYF
TRBJ2-5,-,TRBV11-1,TGTGCCAGCAGCCCGAACAAGGAGCAGTACTTC,CASSPNKEQYF
TRBJ2-5,-,TRBV13,TGTGCCAGCTACCGGGGGGCAGGGCTCGGAGACCAAGAGACCCAGTACTTC,CASYRGAGLGDQETQYF
TRBJ2-1,-,TRBV27,TGTGCCAGCAGTCCCTACAGGGCGGGTCTCTCCTACAATGAGCAGTTCTTC,CASSPYRAGLSYNEQFF
TRBJ2-6,-,TRBV27,TGTGCCAGCACCCTCTTTCAAGGGAGCGGGGCCAACGTCCTGACTTTC,CASTLFQGSGANVLTF
TRBJ2-3,-,TRBV28,TGTGCCAGCAGTGAGACTGGGCAGGGGCTATCAGATACGCAGTATTTT,CASSETGQGLSDTQYF